The rows below give T cell receptor beta chains drawn from one sample of a study of preoperative IRX-2 immunotherapy in early breast cancer. TCRdb keeps only in-frame clones here, not all; method: immunoSEQ multiplex PCR. The table records approximately 31,000 clones, 85% to 90% of them present only once. The source was tumor tissue, collected after IRX-2 immunotherapy. Every receptor here comes from a human donor with breast cancer. The conserved cysteine and the conserved F or W are not part of the CDR3 here.

V gene: TRBV6-8; J gene: TRBJ1-1; CDR3 protein: ASSYSRTGGTEAF
V gene: TRBV12-5; J gene: TRBJ1-1; CDR3 protein: ASGLVLRPVHEAF
V gene: TRBV11-3; J gene: TRBJ1-4; CDR3 protein: ASSSGQGGGKANEKLF
V gene: TRBV6-8; J gene: TRBJ1-5; CDR3 protein: ASSYTSNQPQH
V gene: TRBV7-4; J gene: TRBJ2-5; CDR3 protein: ASSRATGQGTQY
V gene: TRBV5-1; J gene: TRBJ2-5; CDR3 protein: ASSGGSGQETQY
V gene: TRBV6-8; J gene: TRBJ1-2; CDR3 protein: ASSSHGTSIYGYT
V gene: TRBV6-8; J gene: TRBJ1-2; CDR3 protein: ASSTLRQASNYGYT
V gene: TRBV6-8; J gene: TRBJ2-1; CDR3 protein: ASSSGQSYNEQF
V gene: TRBV28; J gene: TRBJ2-2; CDR3 protein: ASSFPRTGRASPTGELF
V gene: TRBV11-3; J gene: TRBJ2-1; CDR3 protein: ASSDSGGASNEQF
V gene: TRBV14; J gene: TRBJ2-5; CDR3 protein: ASSPRQRQETQY
V gene: TRBV30; J gene: TRBJ2-5; CDR3 protein: AWKPSGRSETQY
V gene: TRBV28; J gene: TRBJ1-1; CDR3 protein: ASSLIPGNTEAF
V gene: TRBV23-1; J gene: TRBJ1-1; CDR3 protein: ASSLTDSNTEAF
V gene: TRBV5-1; J gene: TRBJ1-4; CDR3 protein: ASSLDGFNEKLF
V gene: TRBV6-8; J gene: TRBJ1-1; CDR3 protein: ASNTQGLNTEAF
V gene: TRBV6-8; J gene: TRBJ2-3; CDR3 protein: AISGGIHGDTQY
V gene: TRBV11-3; J gene: TRBJ1-4; CDR3 protein: ASSPGTGPGEKLF
V gene: TRBV9; J gene: TRBJ1-3; CDR3 protein: ASSGISGNTIY
V gene: TRBV19; J gene: TRBJ1-1; CDR3 protein: ASREKTGTMNTEAF
V gene: TRBV6-8; J gene: TRBJ1-2; CDR3 protein: ASTHPDVYGYT
V gene: TRBV19; J gene: TRBJ2-2; CDR3 protein: ASSTSGMRTGELF
V gene: TRBV9; J gene: TRBJ1-3; CDR3 protein: ASSFQVSSGNTIY
V gene: TRBV5-1; J gene: TRBJ1-1; CDR3 protein: ASQNGVRNTEAF
V gene: TRBV23-1; J gene: TRBJ1-4; CDR3 protein: ASSQNRDRAEKLF
V gene: TRBV6-8; J gene: TRBJ2-5; CDR3 protein: ASSYSAGGETQY
V gene: TRBV18; J gene: TRBJ2-7; CDR3 protein: ASSLQGRVYEQY
V gene: TRBV5-1; J gene: TRBJ1-1; CDR3 protein: ASSLGYTTRLNTEAF
V gene: TRBV1; J gene: TRBJ2-2; CDR3 protein: ASSQAPVGGNTGELF
V gene: TRBV19; J gene: TRBJ1-1; CDR3 protein: ASSHTGLGNTEAF
V gene: TRBV19; J gene: TRBJ2-7; CDR3 protein: ASSSPRLAGGSYEQY
V gene: TRBV19; J gene: TRBJ2-2; CDR3 protein: ASRPTPNTGELF
V gene: TRBV7-6; J gene: TRBJ1-1; CDR3 protein: ASSSHRTEFTEAF
V gene: TRBV19; J gene: TRBJ1-4; CDR3 protein: ASSTRTGTGTEKLF
V gene: TRBV11-3; J gene: TRBJ1-1; CDR3 protein: ASSAPGRDRNTEAF
V gene: TRBV7-6; J gene: TRBJ1-5; CDR3 protein: ASSFGGGSSNQPQH
V gene: TRBV11-3; J gene: TRBJ1-4; CDR3 protein: ASSLPSTTNEKLF
V gene: TRBV6-8; J gene: TRBJ1-2; CDR3 protein: ASSPGTGDYGYT
V gene: TRBV6-8; J gene: TRBJ1-1; CDR3 protein: ASSGGTRNTEAF
V gene: TRBV6-8; J gene: TRBJ1-1; CDR3 protein: ASSYSVWTGTEAF
V gene: TRBV18; J gene: TRBJ2-1; CDR3 protein: ASRLVADEQF
V gene: TRBV18; J gene: TRBJ2-7; CDR3 protein: ASSPGAGTYEQY
V gene: TRBV7-1; J gene: TRBJ1-2; CDR3 protein: ASSFYRGSLYGYT
V gene: TRBV11-3; J gene: TRBJ2-6; CDR3 protein: ASSLVAGSSGANVLT
V gene: TRBV12-5; J gene: TRBJ2-3; CDR3 protein: ASGPSSGGALYSTDTQY
V gene: TRBV19; J gene: TRBJ2-1; CDR3 protein: ASTLLGASYNEQF
V gene: TRBV11-3; J gene: TRBJ1-3; CDR3 protein: ASSRQISSGNTIY
V gene: TRBV30; J gene: TRBJ1-6; CDR3 protein: AWSLGGDSPLH
V gene: TRBV23-1; J gene: TRBJ1-4; CDR3 protein: ASSRGQGYEKLF